Below, 6 T cell receptor beta chains from the same sample are listed, as sequenced in a study of T cells in women clearing cervical HPV infection. Only in-frame clones appear in the TCRdb table, and some are missing; sequencing was by immunoSEQ multiplex PCR. This sample's table has under 35,000 clones. The sample was blood buffy coat. Receptors were obtained from a woman aged 18 to 75 with a cervical HPV16 infection that either progressed to CIN3+ or cleared (not recorded which).

As to this clone: Read data end 3 residues before the CDR3 end; the end is taken from the germline J gene. The chain has TRBV20-1 and TRBJ2-4; 7 bases match TRBD1. This CDR3 is 15 amino acids long. The V gene's germline CDR1 is DFQATT and CDR2 SNEGSKA (reference sequence). This CDR3 reads CSARDGEGANYGQYF. CDR3 DNA, as far as it was read: TGCAGTGCTAGAGATGGTGAGGGGGCGAACTATGGT.

Details on this clone: The read comes to an end 3 residues before the CDR3 does, leaving the germline J gene to fill in the end. The V gene is TRBV20-1, the J gene TRBJ2-1, with no clear D. Per the germline V gene, CDR1 is DFQATT and CDR2 is SNEGSKA (reference sequence). This CDR3 has 16 residues. Trimming took off 0 bases at V and 4 bases at J, with 16 bases between the two ends. CDR3: CSAREARAPLYNEQFF. CDR3 DNA, as far as it was read: TGCAGTGCTAGAGAGGCACGAGCCCCACTATACAATGAG.

A word on this clone: Read sequence stops 3 residues before the CDR3 end, and the germline J gene provides the missing end. The gene calls are TRBV19 and TRBJ1-1; 11 nucleotides line up with TRBD1. The CDR3 length is 15 residues. Trimming cost V 5 bases and J 4 bases; bases outside gene matches: 6. CDR1 and CDR2 from the germline V gene are LNHDA and SQIVND (reference sequence). Incomplete CDR3 DNA: TGTGCCAGTAGTTTCGGGACAGGGGGTGTCACTGAA. Its translation: CASSFGTGGVTE. The entire CDR3 sequence reads CASSFGTGGVTEAFF.

In the case of this clone: The read falls 3 residues short of the CDR3 end, and the missing part is taken from the germline J gene. The chain employs TRBV7-2 and TRBJ1-2; D is uncertain. This CDR3 spans 15 amino acids. CDR1 is SGHTA and CDR2 is FQGNSA in the germline V gene. This CDR3 is CASSLSATDTDTYTF. The sequenced part of the CDR3 DNA is TGTGCCAGCAGCTTATCTGCTACCGACACAGATACC.

A remark on this clone: The missing CDR3 end, 3 residues past where the read stops, is filled in from the germline J gene. The chain uses TRBV24-1 and TRBJ2-5, with D perhaps matching TRBD2 (6 bases). This CDR3 is 16 amino acids long. CDR1 and CDR2 from the germline V gene are KGHDR and SFDVKD. V lost 1 base, J lost 4 bases, and 15 bases lay in between. CDR3: CATSDLEFGGLETQYF. CDR3 DNA, as far as it was read: TGTGCCACCAGTGATTTAGAATTCGGGGGTTTAGAGACC.

Notes on this clone: The read comes to an end 3 residues before the CDR3 does, leaving the germline J gene to fill in the end. The rearrangement joins TRBV18 to TRBJ1-4; 7 nucleotides agree with TRBD1. The CDR3 covers 14 residues. Germline V gene sequence: CDR1 KGHSH, CDR2 LQKENI. The V and J ends lost 3 bases and 4 bases, in that order; junction bases with no gene match: 2. The CDR3 sequence is CASSPQGDNEKLFF. The sequenced part of the CDR3 DNA is TGTGCCAGCTCACCCCAGGGGGATAATGAAAAA.